The 32 T cell receptor beta chains reported below all come from one sample, sequenced in a study of blood T cell repertoires in COVID-19. TCRdb's copy holds only in-frame clones and misses some; the assay was immunoSEQ multiplex PCR. The data hold approximately 120,000 clones, with less than 90% observed a single time. The sample taken for sequencing was PBMCs or T cells enriched from blood (not recorded which). These receptors all come from a man in his thirties or forties who had recovered from COVID-19.

The genes are TRBV28 and TRBJ1-4; 9 bases fit TRBD1. V was clipped by 10 bases and J by 6 bases; unmatched bases: 6. The CDR3 is 13 amino acids. The germline gives CDR1 MDHEN, CDR2 SYDVKM. Here the CDR3 reads CATRDRVYEKLFF. The CDR3 bases are TGTGCCACCCGGGACAGGGTCTATGAAAAACTGTTTTTT. The whole variable domain, filled in from reference TRBV28 and TRBJ1-4, reads DVKVTQSSRYLVKRTGEKVFLECVQDMDHENMFWYRQDPGLGLRLIYFSYDVKMKEKGDIPEGYSVSREKKERFSLILESASTNQTSMYLCATRDRVYEKLFFGSGTQLSVL.

The chain carries TRBV2 and TRBJ1-1; TRBD1 is a possible D gene (5 bases). Germline CDR1 SNHLY, CDR2 FYNNEI. V was clipped by 10 bases and J by 0 bases, with 15 bases between them. CDR3 size: 14 residues. CDR3 nucleotide sequence: TGTGCCATCGCGGGGCGACCCATGAACACTGAAGCTTTCTTT. Translated: CAIAGRPMNTEAFF.

This clone occurred a few times. This chain connects TRBV5-4 to TRBJ1-6, with 7 bases lining up with TRBD1. Germline V gene data show CDR1 as SGHNT and CDR2 as YYREEE (reference sequence). The CDR3 sequence is 15 residues long. Trimming cost V 3 bases and J 2 bases; bases outside gene matches: 2. The CDR3 is CASSYDRAYNSPLHF. The CDR3 nucleotides read TGTGCCAGCAGCTATGACAGGGCCTATAATTCACCCCTCCACTTT.

The chain uses TRBV18 and TRBJ1-4; perhaps TRBD1 as D (6 bases). Trimming stripped 3 bases from V and 5 bases from J, with 7 bases between. The germline gives CDR1 KGHSH, CDR2 LQKENI. The CDR3 runs 13 residues. CDR3 loop: CASSPDRNEKLFF. DNA for the CDR3: TGTGCCAGCTCACCTGACAGGAATGAAAAACTGTTTTTT.

The V gene is TRBV5-1, the J gene TRBJ1-3; 8 bases are a match to TRBD1. The ends lost 2 bases at V and 3 bases at J; junction bases unmatched: 1. The CDR3 consists of 14 residues. Per the germline V gene, CDR1 is SGHRS and CDR2 is YFSETQ. The CDR3 reads CASSLTGGGNTIYF. The CDR3 nucleotides read TGCGCCAGCAGCTTAACAGGGGGTGGAAACACCATATATTTT. Together with reference TRBV5-1 and TRBJ1-3, the CDR3 gives the full variable domain: KAGVTQTPRYLIKTRGQQVTLSCSPISGHRSVSWYQQTPGQGLQFLFEYFSETQRNKGNFPGRFSGRQFSNSRSEMNVSTLELGDSALYLCASSLTGGGNTIYFGEGSWLTVV.

The chain recombines TRBV11-3 with TRBJ1-3; no clear D. The CDR3 contains 12 residues. Germline V gene lookup returns CDR1 SGHNT and CDR2 YENEEA. V was pared by 4 bases and J by 4 bases, with 5 bases between. In DNA, the CDR3 is TGTGCCAGCAGCTGGCTCGGAAACACCATATATTTT. Translating gives CASSWLGNTIYF. Together with reference TRBV11-3 and TRBJ1-3, the CDR3 gives the full variable domain: EAGVVQSPRYKIIEKKQPVAFWCNPISGHNTLYWYLQNLGQGPELLIRYENEEAVDDSQLPKDRFSAERLKGVDSTLKIQPAELGDSAVYLCASSWLGNTIYFGEGSWLTVV.

This clone has a count of ten or more. J is TRBJ1-1 and V is TRBV3-1 (or the pseudogene TRBV3-2), with D tentatively TRBD1 (6 bases). The V gene's germline CDR1 is LGHDT and CDR2 YNNKEL (reference sequence). The CDR3 totals 12 residues. The V gene lost 4 bases and the J gene lost 7 bases, with 10 bases spanning the gap. CDR3 nucleotide sequence: TGTGCCAGCAGCCCTGGACAGCATGAAGCTTTCTTT. Translation: CASSPGQHEAFF.

This clone has only a few counts. The chain links TRBV19 to TRBJ1-3, with D uncertain. The V end was cut by 3 bases, the J end by 2 bases, with 11 bases between. The CDR3 is 15 amino acids. Germline CDR1 is LNHDA and CDR2 is SQIVND (reference sequence). The CDR3 is CASSMWQATGNTIYF. Written as DNA, the CDR3 is TGTGCCAGTAGTATGTGGCAGGCGACTGGAAACACCATATATTTT.

The chain joins TRBV10-1 to TRBJ2-5, with 7 bases matching TRBD1. The junction had 9 bases not matched to a gene; V was cut back by 7 bases and J by 4 bases. Per the germline V gene, CDR1 is WNHNN and CDR2 is SYGVQD (reference sequence). CDR3 length: 14 amino acids. The CDR3 sequence is CASNPTGSGETQYF. Here the CDR3 DNA reads TGCGCCAGCAACCCGACAGGGTCAGGAGAGACCCAGTACTTC.

The chain uses TRBV10-3 and TRBJ1-6; TRBD1 aligns across 7 bases. This CDR3 has 15 residues. With V trimmed by 2 bases and J by 5 bases, 3 bases remained unmatched. The germline V gene encodes CDR1 ENHRY and CDR2 SYGVKD. The CDR3 DNA reads as TGTGCCATCAGTGAGCTGACAGGGAATAATTCACCCCTCCACTTT. Translated, it gives CAISELTGNNSPLHF.

In this sample, this clone turned up a few times. The V and J genes are TRBV3-1 (or the pseudogene TRBV3-2) and TRBJ1-2; no definite D call. CDR1 LGHDT and CDR2 YNNKEL come from the germline V gene (reference sequence). CDR3 length: 13 residues. V was shortened by 0 bases and J by 10 bases, with 12 bases between the two germline ends. CDR3 sequence (DNA): TGTGCCAGCAGCCAAGATATCGGTTCCGCCTACACCTTC. It yields the protein CASSQDIGSAYTF.

Only a few counts were recorded for this clone. The chain employs TRBV3-1 (or the pseudogene TRBV3-2) and TRBJ1-6; 7 nucleotides line up with TRBD1. This CDR3 contains 14 residues. Germline V gene data show CDR1 as LGHDT and CDR2 as YNNKEL (reference sequence). V was clipped by 5 bases and J by 7 bases; unmatched bases: 5. The CDR3 nucleotides read TGTGCCAGCAGCGCCGGGACAGAGAATTCACCCCTCCACTTT. Protein: CASSAGTENSPLHF.

This clone was seen once. The chain couples TRBV23-1 to TRBJ1-5, with 8 bases identical to TRBD1. TRBV23-1 is annotated as an ORF whose role is uncertain. The CDR3 extends over 16 amino acids. V lost 2 bases and J lost 9; bases outside the gene matches: 12. The CDR3 region has the DNA TGCGCCAGCAGTCAACCTCCCGGACAGGGTTTTCCGCCCCAGCATTTT. As protein: CASSQPPGQGFPPQHF.

The chain has TRBV20-1 and TRBJ1-5; no clear D gene. In germline, CDR1 is DFQATT, CDR2 SNEGSKA (reference sequence). CDR3 length equals 11 residues. CDR3 DNA: TGCAGCGCCGCGGGGAATCAGCCCCAGCATTTT. Amino acid sequence: CSAAGNQPQHF.

The chain uses TRBV4-1 and TRBJ2-7; 11 nucleotides line up with TRBD2. The CDR3 totals 14 residues. Germline assignment: CDR1 MGHRA and CDR2 YSYEKL. Trimming took 3 bases from V and 7 from J; bases not matched to a gene: 5. The CDR3 reads CASSQPGLADEQYF. The CDR3 DNA follows: TGCGCCAGCAGCCAGCCGGGACTAGCGGATGAGCAGTACTTC.

This chain connects TRBV18 to TRBJ2-5; a possible D gene is TRBD2 (6 bases). In germline, CDR1 is KGHSH, CDR2 LQKENI. Deletions cut 2 bases from V and 1 base from J, with 26 bases between. This CDR3 is 20 amino acids long. CDR3 coding DNA: TGTGCCAGCTCACCAGAATTTGCGGGGTCAGTCTGGGGGACCCAAGAGACCCAGTACTTC. Translating it yields CASSPEFAGSVWGTQETQYF.

The chain carries TRBV4-2 and TRBJ1-2; 9 bases fit TRBD1. Germline V gene sequence: CDR1 LGHNA, CDR2 YNFKEQ. The CDR3 covers 14 residues. J lost 4 bases, V lost 1 base, and 1 base had no gene match. CDR3 nucleotide sequence: TGTGCCAGCAGCCAAGCGGGACAGGGCTATGGCTACACCTTC. Its protein is CASSQAGQGYGYTF.

This clone occurred once. The V gene is TRBV7-9, the J gene TRBJ1-1; 8 nucleotides align to TRBD1. The germline V gene has CDR1 SEHNR and CDR2 FQNEAQ (reference sequence). J lost 1 base, V lost 11 bases, and 3 bases had no gene match. The CDR3 length is 12 residues. CDR3: CASTGANTEAFF. Here the CDR3 DNA reads TGTGCCTCGACAGGGGCGAACACTGAAGCTTTCTTT.

The chain carries TRBV2 and TRBJ1-5, with D unresolved. CDR3 length equals 14 residues. CDR1 is SNHLY and CDR2 is FYNNEI in the germline V gene. V was trimmed by 3 bases and J by 7 bases, leaving 13 bases between them. Here the CDR3 DNA reads TGTGCCAGCAGTGAGGGGAGGGCGGGACAGCCCCAGCATTTT. This gives the protein CASSEGRAGQPQHF.

The chain uses TRBV27 and TRBJ2-2, with 7 bases lining up with TRBD2. The CDR3 has 16 amino acids. Germline-derived CDR1 and CDR2 are MNHEY and SMNVEV (reference sequence). Losses at the gene ends were 0 bases for V and 0 bases for J; bases not matched to a gene: 1. The CDR3 protein is CASSLSSGTNTGELFF. CDR3 DNA sequence: TGTGCCAGCAGTTTATCGAGCGGGACGAACACCGGGGAGCTGTTTTTT.

This clone has only one observation. This chain links TRBV19 with TRBJ2-1, with 12 bases aligning to TRBD2. Germline values: CDR1 LNHDA, CDR2 SQIVND (reference sequence). This CDR3 comprises 13 residues. V was pared by 5 bases and J by 13 bases, with 6 bases of the junction left unmatched. CDR3 region: CASSGSSGGDQFF. Here the CDR3 DNA reads TGTGCCAGTAGTGGGTCTAGCGGGGGGGATCAGTTCTTC.

There are a few counts of this clone. This chain links TRBV19 with TRBJ1-1; TRBD1 might be the D (6 bases). Trimming removed 2 bases at V and 2 bases at J, with 12 bases between. Germline CDR1 is LNHDA and CDR2 is SQIVND (reference sequence). This CDR3 comprises 15 residues. In nucleotides, the CDR3 is TGTGCCAGTAGTATACCGACGACAGGAAACACTGAAGCTTTCTTT. Its protein is CASSIPTTGNTEAFF.

V usage is TRBV25-1 and J usage is TRBJ2-1; 12 bases agree with TRBD1. J gave up 7 bases and V 4 bases, and 11 bases lay outside the gene matches. Germline V gives CDR1 MGHDK, CDR2 SYGVNS. The CDR3 is 17 residues long. The CDR3 spells CASSATSGQGALNEQFF. CDR3 DNA: TGTGCCAGCAGTGCCACCTCGGGACAGGGGGCGTTAAATGAGCAGTTCTTC.

The chain joins TRBV11-3 to TRBJ1-5, with D hard to call. The germline gives CDR1 SGHNT, CDR2 YENEEA. With 2 bases removed from V and 1 base from J, the gap between germline ends came to 6 bases. This CDR3 has 14 amino acids. CDR3 nucleotide sequence: TGTGCCAGCAGCTTAATCCGGAGCAATCAGCCCCAGCATTTT. Amino acid sequence: CASSLIRSNQPQHF. The whole variable domain, remainder taken from reference TRBV11-3 and TRBJ1-5, is EAGVVQSPRYKIIEKKQPVAFWCNPISGHNTLYWYLQNLGQGPELLIRYENEEAVDDSQLPKDRFSAERLKGVDSTLKIQPAELGDSAVYLCASSLIRSNQPQHFGDGTRLSIL.

V gene TRBV19 combines with J gene TRBJ2-1; 10 bases are a match to TRBD2. The V segment lost 4 bases and the J segment 12 bases; nucleotides outside the gene matches: 9. Germline CDR1 reads LNHDA; CDR2 reads SQIVND (reference sequence). The CDR3 sequence is 14 residues long. The CDR3 nucleotides are TGTGCCAGTAGTACAGCGGGAGGGGCGTTAGGGCAGTTCTTC. It yields the protein CASSTAGGALGQFF.

The chain employs TRBV19 and TRBJ2-2; TRBD1 agrees at 8 bases. Germline V lookup: CDR1 LNHDA, CDR2 SQIVND (reference sequence). Trimming cost V 5 bases and J 6 bases; bases outside gene matches: 14. This CDR3 is built from 17 residues. In DNA form, the CDR3 reads TGTGCCAGTAGTTCAATCAAAGGTCCCAGGGGGCCCGGGGAGCTGTTTTTT. The encoded protein is CASSSIKGPRGPGELFF.

This clone was seen more than once but under ten times. V gene TRBV10-3 combines with J gene TRBJ1-1; D is perhaps TRBD1 (6 bases). V shed 4 bases and J shed 4 bases, with 16 bases lying between them. Germline V gene data show CDR1 as ENHRY and CDR2 as SYGVKD. The CDR3 has 15 residues. The CDR3 DNA is TGTGCCATCAGTGGCCCCGGGGGGCAGGTCACTGAAGCTTTCTTT. Encoded protein: CAISGPGGQVTEAFF.

The table lists this clone with many counts. This chain links TRBV27 with TRBJ2-7; 8 bases are a match to TRBD1. Per the germline V gene, CDR1 is MNHEY and CDR2 is SMNVEV (reference sequence). CDR3 size: 16 residues. The J segment lost 2 bases and the V segment lost 5 bases, leaving 11 bases of the junction unmatched. CDR3 in amino acids: CASSPLTTGATYEQYV. DNA for the CDR3: TGTGCCAGCAGTCCCCTAACGACAGGGGCGACCTACGAGCAGTACGTC.

The J gene is TRBJ2-1, the V gene TRBV11-2; a weak D match, TRBD2 (6 bases). V lost 1 base, J lost 2 bases, and 12 bases lay in between. The CDR3 spans 16 residues. Per germline, CDR1 SGHAT and CDR2 FQNNGV. CDR3 DNA sequence: TGTGCCAGCAGCTTAGTGATTGCGGGAACCTACAATGAGCAGTTCTTC. This codes for CASSLVIAGTYNEQFF.

This clone has just a few counts. DNA for the CDR3: TGCGCCAGCACCAGACAGGGATCGATGAACACTGAAGCTTTCTTT. It translates to CASTRQGSMNTEAFF. The genes are TRBV4-1 and TRBJ1-1, with 7 bases matching TRBD1. There are 15 residues in the CDR3. The V segment lost 7 bases and the J segment 0 bases; nucleotides outside the gene matches: 8. Germline-derived CDR1 and CDR2 are MGHRA and YSYEKL.

V and J are TRBV12-3 or TRBV12-4 and TRBJ2-1; D is perhaps TRBD1 (5 bases). Trimming cost V 5 bases and J 4 bases, with 9 bases left between them. The CDR3 contains 13 residues. The CDR3 region has the DNA TGTGCCAGCAGTAGACAGATTTACAATGAGCAGTTCTTC. Its protein product is CASSRQIYNEQFF.

The chain employs TRBV11-1 and TRBJ2-7; no clear D gene. Germline V lookup: CDR1 SGHAT, CDR2 FQDESV (reference sequence). Trimming shortened V by 5 bases and J by 0 bases, and 14 bases separated the two germline ends. This CDR3 region has 15 residues. As DNA, the CDR3 is TGTGCCAGCAGCCCGGTCGACTCCCCCTCCTACGAGCAGTACTTC. It yields the protein CASSPVDSPSYEQYF.